Below are 30 T cell receptor beta chains sequenced from a single sample in a study of cytomegalovirus exposure and HLA in healthy donors. TCRdb's copy holds only in-frame clones and misses some; the assay was immunoSEQ multiplex PCR. The sample lists 150,000 or so clones, 85% to 90% seen once, with around 2.1% in the top ten. What was sequenced was PBMCs. The receptors originated from a human donor in good health.

This CDR3 reads CAAPTSGSAYNEQFF. DNA for the CDR3: TGTGCCGCCCCTACTAGCGGGAGCGCCTACAATGAGCAGTTCTTC. The chain recombines TRBV2 with TRBJ2-1; 11 bases are shared with TRBD2. Germline V gives CDR1 SNHLY, CDR2 FYNNEI. The CDR3 has 15 amino acids. Germline trimming cut 11 bases from V and 2 bases from J; bases unmatched to any gene: 8.

This clone was detected a few times. The chain is built from TRBV19 and TRBJ2-3; TRBD2 aligns across 10 bases. CDR3 length: 16 amino acids. Germline CDR1 and CDR2: LNHDA and SQIVND (reference sequence). The ends lost 5 bases at V and 6 bases at J; junction bases unmatched: 11. The CDR3, as DNA: TGTGCCAGTAGTTCAGCTAAGCGGGGGGGCGGCGATACGCAGTATTTT. As protein: CASSSAKRGGGDTQYF.

The genes are TRBV27 and TRBJ2-1; no firm D call. The V end was cut by 1 base, the J end by 0 bases, with 10 bases between. CDR1 MNHEY and CDR2 SMNVEV come from the germline V gene (reference sequence). This CDR3 has 16 amino acids. DNA of the CDR3: TGTGCCAGCAGTTTATGGTCCGCTAGCTCCTACAATGAGCAGTTCTTC. Translating it yields CASSLWSASSYNEQFF.

The chain carries TRBV12-1 and TRBJ1-2; the table calls TRBD1, which could not be checked here. TRBV12-1 is an annotated pseudogene. This CDR3 has 16 residues. The CDR3 loop is CASSLDRDRDYYGYTF. The CDR3 DNA is TGTGCCAGCAGCCTGGACCGGGACAGGGACTACTATGGCTACACCTTC.

The chain carries TRBV15 and TRBJ2-3; D not certain. CDR1 is LNHNV, CDR2 YYDKDF, per germline (reference sequence). This CDR3 comprises 14 residues. The germline V and J ends were trimmed by 1 base and 2 bases, with 7 bases remaining between them. CDR3 sequence reads: CATSRATYTDTQYF. The CDR3 nucleotides are TGTGCCACCAGCAGAGCCACCTACACAGATACGCAGTATTTT.

This chain uses TRBV28 with TRBJ1-5, with D perhaps TRBD1 (5 bases). This CDR3 has 16 residues. The V gene's germline CDR1 is MDHEN and CDR2 SYDVKM. The V end lost 5 bases, the J end lost 1 base, and 15 bases lay between the germline ends. The CDR3 here is CASSPYRGGSNQPQHF. CDR3 nucleotide sequence: TGTGCCAGCAGTCCGTATAGGGGTGGAAGCAATCAGCCCCAGCATTTT.

The chain has TRBV6-5 and TRBJ1-5; no clear D gene. The CDR3 is made up of 15 amino acids. Per germline, CDR1 MNHEY and CDR2 SVGAGI. V was pared by 2 bases and J by 0 bases, with 8 bases between. CDR3 in amino acids: CASSYAGNSNQPQHF. For the CDR3, the DNA is TGTGCCAGCAGTTACGCGGGAAATAGCAATCAGCCCCAGCATTTT.

This clone came up once. The chain links TRBV28 to TRBJ1-2; D gene unclear. Germline values: CDR1 MDHEN, CDR2 SYDVKM. Trimming removed 1 base at V and 8 bases at J, with 8 bases between. This CDR3 has 12 amino acids. CDR3 nucleotide sequence: TGTGCCAGCAGTTTATCTCTCCTAGGCTACACCTTC. Translating gives CASSLSLLGYTF.

This rearrangement joins TRBV5-1 to TRBJ1-3; D not certain. V lost 0 bases to trimming and J lost 0 bases, with 7 bases between them. Germline V gives CDR1 SGHRS, CDR2 YFSETQ. The CDR3 extends over 15 amino acids. CDR3 nucleotide sequence: TGCGCCAGCAGCTTGGGTGGACTCTCTGGAAACACCATATATTTT. It codes for CASSLGGLSGNTIYF.

V and J are TRBV6-6 and TRBJ2-7; the match to TRBD1 covers 7 bases. CDR1 and CDR2 from the germline V gene are MNHNY and SVGAGI (reference sequence). The CDR3 sequence is 14 residues long. V gave up 0 bases and J gave up 5 bases; unmatched junction bases: 4. In nucleotides, the CDR3 is TGTGCCAGCAGTTACTCCTTAGACAGGGACGAGCAGTACTTC. Protein: CASSYSLDRDEQYF.

The genes are TRBV4-3 and TRBJ1-1, with D perhaps matching TRBD1 (6 bases). Germline V CDR1 and CDR2: LGHNA, YSLEER. The CDR3 totals 15 residues. V lost 1 base and J 4 bases, leaving 13 bases between the germline ends. The CDR3 sequence is CASSQVFQGFTEAFF. Here the CDR3 DNA reads TGCGCCAGCAGCCAAGTGTTCCAGGGGTTCACTGAAGCTTTCTTT.

The chain combines TRBV5-1 with TRBJ2-7, with 11 bases fitting TRBD2. V was clipped by 0 bases and J by 2 bases; unmatched bases: 7. The CDR3 loop spans 17 amino acids. CDR1 is SGHRS, CDR2 YFSETQ, per germline. The CDR3 bases are TGCGCCAGCAGCTTGGGGTCCACTAGCGGGAGAACCTACGAGCAGTACTTC. This gives the protein CASSLGSTSGRTYEQYF.

V is TRBV27 and J is TRBJ2-7; 9 bases fit TRBD1. CDR1 is MNHEY and CDR2 is SMNVEV in the germline V gene (reference sequence). The CDR3 runs to 16 residues. V dropped 7 bases and J dropped 1; count of bases not matched to a gene: 11. The CDR3 protein is CASTQGTGQGSYEQYF. DNA of the CDR3: TGTGCCAGCACCCAGGGGACGGGACAGGGTTCCTACGAGCAGTACTTC.

The genes are TRBV19 and TRBJ1-2; D is uncertain. Deletions cut 7 bases from V and 4 bases from J, with 16 bases between. Germline values: CDR1 LNHDA, CDR2 SQIVND (reference sequence). The CDR3 is 14 residues long. This CDR3 is CASTPRERLYGYTF. DNA of the CDR3: TGTGCCAGTACCCCCCGGGAACGTCTCTATGGCTACACCTTC.

This chain links TRBV7-9 with TRBJ1-3; 8 bases are shared with TRBD1. Germline-derived CDR1 and CDR2 are SEHNR and FQNEAQ (reference sequence). This CDR3 is built from 15 residues. As DNA, the CDR3 is TGTGCTACCTCCCGAGGGACAGGACTACGGAACACCATATATTTT. The encoded protein is CATSRGTGLRNTIYF.

This chain links TRBV6-5 with TRBJ1-5; D not certain. This CDR3 region has 15 residues. In germline, CDR1 is MNHEY, CDR2 SVGAGI. Between the trimmed V and J ends, which lost 7 bases and 1 base, there was a span of 14 bases. Here the CDR3 DNA reads TGTGCCAGCACCCCTGGCAGGAACAGCAATCAGCCCCAGCATTTT. It translates to CASTPGRNSNQPQHF.

The chain couples TRBV2 to TRBJ1-4, with a weak D call TRBD1 (5 bases). The CDR3 runs to 13 residues. CDR1 and CDR2 (germline): SNHLY, FYNNEI. Trimming pared 7 bases from V and 4 bases from J, leaving 10 bases between. CDR3 DNA sequence: TGTGCCAGCACCCCGGGACTTAATGAAAAACTGTTTTTT. The encoded protein is CASTPGLNEKLFF. Full variable domain (rest looked up from reference TRBV2 and TRBJ1-4): EPEVTQTPSHQVTQMGQEVILRCVPISNHLYFYWYRQILGQKVEFLVSFYNNEISEKSEIFDDQFSVERPDGSNFTLKIRSTKLEDSAMYFCASTPGLNEKLFFGSGTQLSVL.

The chain has TRBV2 and TRBJ1-4, with D uncertain. CDR1 and CDR2 (germline): SNHLY, FYNNEI. Trimming left V 5 bases short and J 0 bases short, with 7 bases between. The CDR3 is 14 residues long. In nucleotides, the CDR3 is TGTGCCAGCAGTCTTCTAGCAACTAATGAAAAACTGTTTTTT. It yields the protein CASSLLATNEKLFF.

V is TRBV28 and J is TRBJ1-5; D might be TRBD1 (6 bases). Trimming took off 4 bases at V and 7 bases at J, with 8 bases between the two ends. The CDR3 runs to 12 residues. Germline lookup yields CDR1 MDHEN and CDR2 SYDVKM. CDR3 loop: CASSSRGQPQHF. The DNA of the CDR3 is TGTGCCAGCAGTTCGAGGGGGCAGCCCCAGCATTTT.

CDR3: CASSLSRGVLHGYTF. CDR3 nucleotide sequence: TGTGCCAGCAGCTTATCCAGGGGAGTCCTCCATGGCTACACCTTC. The chain links TRBV7-2 to TRBJ1-2, with a possible D match to TRBD1 (6 bases). The V end lost 2 bases, the J end lost 6 bases, and 16 bases lay between the germline ends. This CDR3 region has 15 residues. Germline values: CDR1 SGHTA, CDR2 FQGNSA.

The rearrangement links TRBV19 to TRBJ1-5; no firm D call. The CDR3 length is 15 residues. In germline, CDR1 is LNHDA, CDR2 SQIVND (reference sequence). The ends were cut back, 7 bases at V and 4 bases at J, with 17 bases in the middle. CDR3 in DNA: TGTGCCAGTACCCAACCTTATCCCAGAAATCAGCCCCAGCATTTT. Translating gives CASTQPYPRNQPQHF. Complete variable domain (other parts from reference TRBV19 and TRBJ1-5): DGGITQSPKYLFRKEGQNVTLSCEQNLNHDAMYWYRQDPGQGLRLIYYSQIVNDFQKGDIAEGYSVSREKKESFPLTVTSAQKNPTAFYLCASTQPYPRNQPQHFGDGTRLSIL.

The chain combines TRBV19 with TRBJ2-7; the match to TRBD2 covers 12 bases. Germline V gene lookup returns CDR1 LNHDA and CDR2 SQIVND (reference sequence). The CDR3 spans 17 residues. With 3 bases clipped from V and 3 bases from J, the junction kept 9 bases outside the gene matches. The CDR3 sequence is CASSMTSGSPASYEQYF. The CDR3 DNA follows: TGTGCCAGTAGTATGACTAGCGGGAGTCCCGCGAGCTACGAGCAGTACTTC. The whole variable domain, remainder taken from reference TRBV19 and TRBJ2-7, is DGGITQSPKYLFRKEGQNVTLSCEQNLNHDAMYWYRQDPGQGLRLIYYSQIVNDFQKGDIAEGYSVSREKKESFPLTVTSAQKNPTAFYLCASSMTSGSPASYEQYFGPGTRLTVT.

The chain carries TRBV30 and TRBJ2-5; possibly TRBD1 for D (7 bases). Per germline, CDR1 GTSNPN and CDR2 SVGIG (reference sequence). V dropped 2 bases and J dropped 4 bases, with 8 bases sitting between them. There are 12 residues in the CDR3. The CDR3 sequence is CAWSQGGETQYF. CDR3 nucleotides: TGTGCCTGGAGTCAGGGGGGAGAGACCCAGTACTTC.

This chain joins TRBV6-6 and TRBJ1-1, with 7 bases that match TRBD1. From germline, CDR1 is MNHNY and CDR2 SVGAGI (reference sequence). Unmatched junction bases numbered 3, after V lost 7 bases and J lost 7 bases. This CDR3 is built from 11 residues. CDR3 residues: CASTGQIEAFF. The CDR3 region has the DNA TGTGCCAGCACGGGACAGATTGAAGCTTTCTTT.

The chain recombines TRBV9 with TRBJ2-2, with D possibly matching TRBD1 (6 bases). CDR1 is SGDLS, CDR2 YYNGEE, per germline. V was trimmed by 7 bases and J by 0 bases, leaving 13 bases between them. This CDR3 region has 15 residues. The CDR3 loop is CASHLGTSNTGELFF. CDR3 nucleotide sequence: TGTGCCAGCCACCTGGGGACATCGAACACCGGGGAGCTGTTTTTT.

This clone was observed once. The chain joins TRBV18 to TRBJ1-2; no clear D gene. This CDR3 has 13 amino acids. The ends were cut back, 0 bases at V and 4 bases at J, with 6 bases in the middle. Germline CDR1 and CDR2: KGHSH and LQKENI. The CDR3 protein is CASSPPSVYGYTF. CDR3 DNA sequence: TGTGCCAGCTCACCACCGTCGGTCTATGGCTACACCTTC.

This clone was detected once. This rearrangement joins TRBV19 to TRBJ2-3, with TRBD2 identical over 9 bases. This CDR3 contains 15 residues. V shed 3 bases and J 4 bases; nucleotides not matched to a gene: 5. The germline CDR1 and CDR2 sequences are LNHDA and SQIVND (reference sequence). The CDR3 DNA reads TGTGCCAGTAGTATCTGGTCTAGCGGGGCAGATACGCAGTATTTT. It yields the protein CASSIWSSGADTQYF.

This chain connects TRBV9 to TRBJ1-1; TRBD1 matches at 8 bases. Trimming removed 3 bases from V and 0 bases from J; junction bases left unmatched: 4. The CDR3 has 15 amino acids. CDR1 SGDLS and CDR2 YYNGEE come from the germline V gene. The CDR3 here is CASSDRQGMNTEAFF. The CDR3 DNA reads TGTGCCAGCAGCGACAGACAGGGGATGAACACTGAAGCTTTCTTT.

The chain couples TRBV5-1 to TRBJ1-1, with TRBD1 identical over 9 bases. J gave up 4 bases and V 4 bases, and 8 bases lay outside the gene matches. Germline loops: CDR1 SGHRS, CDR2 YFSETQ. CDR3 length: 15 amino acids. CDR3 nucleotides: TGCGCCAGCAGCCTAGAACAGGGGGCGGGCACTGAAGCTTTCTTT. Its protein product is CASSLEQGAGTEAFF.

This clone was counted once. This chain joins TRBV27 and TRBJ2-3; tentatively, D is TRBD2 (5 bases). The CDR3 sequence is 14 residues long. Germline V gene data show CDR1 as MNHEY and CDR2 as SMNVEV (reference sequence). The ends were cut back, 1 base at V and 8 bases at J, with 13 bases in the middle. CDR3 nucleotides: TGTGCCAGCAGTTTATATCGGACTTCAACTACGCAGTATTTT. It specifies CASSLYRTSTTQYF.